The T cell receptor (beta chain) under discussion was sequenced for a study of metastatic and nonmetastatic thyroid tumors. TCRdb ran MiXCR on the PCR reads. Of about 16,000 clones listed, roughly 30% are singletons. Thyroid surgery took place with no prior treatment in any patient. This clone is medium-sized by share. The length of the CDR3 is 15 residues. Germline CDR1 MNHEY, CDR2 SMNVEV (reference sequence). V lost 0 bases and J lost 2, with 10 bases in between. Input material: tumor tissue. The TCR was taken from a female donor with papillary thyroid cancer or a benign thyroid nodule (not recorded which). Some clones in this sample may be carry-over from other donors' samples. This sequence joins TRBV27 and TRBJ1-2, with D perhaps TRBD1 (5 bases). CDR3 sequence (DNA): TGTGCCAGCAGTTTATCCCGGCGGGGGAACTATGGCTACACCTTC. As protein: CASSLSRRGNYGYTF.